These 8 T cell receptor beta chains were sequenced from one sample in a study of identical twins. TCRdb reanalysed the 5' RACE reads using MiXCR and keeps one entry per CDR3 protein. The table lists just under 650,000 distinct CDR3 sequences, under 8.5% of them singletons. This sample was also put to use in a study of yellow fever vaccine responses in identical twins.

The material sequenced was PBMCs. The receptors derive from a woman aged 18 to 35 in good health.

This clonotype was found a few times. The genes are TRBV27 and TRBJ2-1; D is perhaps TRBD2 (5 bases). This CDR3 is built from 14 residues. Germline V gene sequence: CDR1 MNHEY, CDR2 SMNVEV (reference sequence). Trimming pared 3 bases from V and 6 bases from J, leaving 12 bases between. The CDR3 DNA reads as TGTGCCAGCAGTTTCGAGGGTTTAGCCAATGAGCAGTTCTTC. This gives the protein CASSFEGLANEQFF.

The CDR3 is CAISGGQNNEQFF. CDR3 DNA sequence: TGTGCCATCTCCGGGGGGCAGAACAATGAGCAGTTCTTC. V and J are TRBV10-3 and TRBJ2-1, with TRBD2 as a possible D gene (7 bases). V lost 8 bases and J lost 5, with 13 bases in between. The CDR3 is made up of 13 amino acids. CDR1 is ENHRY and CDR2 is SYGVKD in the germline V gene.

This clonotype occurred a few times. The chain carries TRBV7-9 and TRBJ2-1; 10 nucleotides match TRBD1. Per germline, CDR1 SEHNR and CDR2 FQNEAQ (reference sequence). The CDR3 loop spans 13 amino acids. V shed 5 bases and J 6 bases; nucleotides not matched to a gene: 1. CDR3 bases: TGTGCCAGCAGCGACAGGGGGCCCAATGAGCAGTTCTTC. Amino acids: CASSDRGPNEQFF. The whole variable domain, filled in from reference TRBV7-9 and TRBJ2-1, reads DTGVSQNPRHKITKRGQNVTFRCDPISEHNRLYWYRQTLGQGPEFLTYFQNEAQLEKSRLLSDRFSAERPKGSFSTLEIQRTEQGDSAMYLCASSDRGPNEQFFGPGTRLTVL.

The rearrangement joins TRBV7-7 to TRBJ2-1, with 7 bases fitting TRBD2. The CDR3 has 15 amino acids. Germline V CDR1 and CDR2: SSHAT, FNYEAQ (reference sequence). Trimming at V came to 2 bases and at J to 5 bases, leaving 6 bases not matched to a gene. The CDR3 loop is CASSLRWEGNNEQFF. As DNA, the CDR3 is TGTGCCAGCAGCTTACGGTGGGAGGGAAACAATGAGCAGTTCTTC.

The chain uses TRBV7-3 and TRBJ2-1, with 14 bases aligning to TRBD2. V trimming: 5 bases; J trimming: 7 bases; junction bases outside the gene matches: 7. CDR3 length: 16 amino acids. Germline V gene data show CDR1 as SGHTA and CDR2 as FQGTGA. The CDR3 nucleotides are TGTGCCAGCAGCCCCAGGGGGACTAGCGGGAGTAATGAGCAGTTCTTC. Residues: CASSPRGTSGSNEQFF.

This clonotype was seen at least ten times. The chain has TRBV5-1 and TRBJ2-1; D perhaps matches TRBD1 (6 bases). The V gene's germline CDR1 is SGHRS and CDR2 YFSETQ. V lost 4 bases to trimming and J lost 5 bases, with 16 bases between them. CDR3 size: 15 residues. This CDR3 reads CASSGGQIGHNEQFF. The CDR3 nucleotides read TGCGCCAGCAGCGGAGGACAGATAGGACACAATGAGCAGTTCTTC.

The rearrangement joins TRBV27 to TRBJ1-2; D unresolved. CDR3 size: 13 residues. Trimming removed 8 bases from V and 4 bases from J, with 14 bases in between. The germline V gene encodes CDR1 MNHEY and CDR2 SMNVEV (reference sequence). In DNA form, the CDR3 reads TGTGCCAGCGATGATGGGAGCGGCTATGGCTACACCTTC. Protein product: CASDDGSGYGYTF.

This clonotype was observed at least ten times. The chain couples TRBV6-2 or TRBV6-3 to TRBJ2-5; D remains unclear. CDR1 MNHEY and CDR2 SVGEGT come from the germline V gene. Between the trimmed V and J ends, which lost 0 bases and 1 base, there was a span of 9 bases. The CDR3 totals 15 residues. The DNA for the CDR3 is TGTGCCAGCAGTTACTCTACCCGGATCCAAGAGACCCAGTACTTC. It specifies CASSYSTRIQETQYF.